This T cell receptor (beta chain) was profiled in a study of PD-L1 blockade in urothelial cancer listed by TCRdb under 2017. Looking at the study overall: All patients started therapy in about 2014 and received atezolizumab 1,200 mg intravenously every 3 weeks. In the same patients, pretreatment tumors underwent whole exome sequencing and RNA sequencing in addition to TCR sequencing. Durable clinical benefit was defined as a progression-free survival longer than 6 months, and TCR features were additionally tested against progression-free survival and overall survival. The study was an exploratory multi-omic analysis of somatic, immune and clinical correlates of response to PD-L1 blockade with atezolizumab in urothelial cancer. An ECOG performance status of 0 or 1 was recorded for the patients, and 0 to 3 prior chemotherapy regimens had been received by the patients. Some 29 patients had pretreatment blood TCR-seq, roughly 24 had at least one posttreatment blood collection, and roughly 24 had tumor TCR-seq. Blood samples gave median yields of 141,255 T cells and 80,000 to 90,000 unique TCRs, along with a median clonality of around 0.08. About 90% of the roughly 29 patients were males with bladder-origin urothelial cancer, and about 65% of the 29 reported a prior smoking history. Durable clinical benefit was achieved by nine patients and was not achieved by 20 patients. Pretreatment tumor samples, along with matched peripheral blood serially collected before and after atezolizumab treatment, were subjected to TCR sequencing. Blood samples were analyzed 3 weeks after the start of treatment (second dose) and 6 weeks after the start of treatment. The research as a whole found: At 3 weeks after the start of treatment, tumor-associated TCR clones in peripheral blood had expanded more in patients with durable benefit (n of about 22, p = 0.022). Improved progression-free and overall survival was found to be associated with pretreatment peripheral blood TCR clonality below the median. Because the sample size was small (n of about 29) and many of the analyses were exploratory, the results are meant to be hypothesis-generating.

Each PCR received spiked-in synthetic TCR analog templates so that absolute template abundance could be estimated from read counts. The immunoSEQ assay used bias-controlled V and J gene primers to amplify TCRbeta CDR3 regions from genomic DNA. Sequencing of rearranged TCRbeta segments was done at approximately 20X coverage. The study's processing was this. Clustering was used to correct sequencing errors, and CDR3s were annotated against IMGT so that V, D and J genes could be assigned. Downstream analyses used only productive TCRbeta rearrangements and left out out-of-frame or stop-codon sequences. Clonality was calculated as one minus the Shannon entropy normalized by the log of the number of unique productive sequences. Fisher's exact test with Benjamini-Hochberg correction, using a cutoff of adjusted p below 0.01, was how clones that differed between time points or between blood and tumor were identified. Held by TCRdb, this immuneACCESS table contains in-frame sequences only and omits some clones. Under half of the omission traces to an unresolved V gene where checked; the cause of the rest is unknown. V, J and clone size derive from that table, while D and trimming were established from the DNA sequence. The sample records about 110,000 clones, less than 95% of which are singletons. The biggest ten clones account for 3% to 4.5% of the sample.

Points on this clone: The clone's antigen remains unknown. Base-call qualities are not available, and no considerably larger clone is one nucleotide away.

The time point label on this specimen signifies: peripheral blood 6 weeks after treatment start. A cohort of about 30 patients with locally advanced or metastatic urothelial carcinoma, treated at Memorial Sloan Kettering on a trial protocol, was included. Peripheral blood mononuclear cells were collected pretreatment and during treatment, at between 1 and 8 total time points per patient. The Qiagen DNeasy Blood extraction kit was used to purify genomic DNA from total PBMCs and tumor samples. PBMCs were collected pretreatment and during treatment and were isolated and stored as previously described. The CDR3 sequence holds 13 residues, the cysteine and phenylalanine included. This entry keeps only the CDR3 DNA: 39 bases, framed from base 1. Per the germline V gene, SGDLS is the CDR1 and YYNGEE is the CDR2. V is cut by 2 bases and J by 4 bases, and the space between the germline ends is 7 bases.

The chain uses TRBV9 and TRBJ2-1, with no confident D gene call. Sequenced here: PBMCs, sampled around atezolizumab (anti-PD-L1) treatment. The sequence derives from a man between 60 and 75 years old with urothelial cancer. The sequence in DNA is TGTGCCAGCAGCGTTACAGCTTACAATGAGCAGTTCTTC. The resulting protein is CASSVTAYNEQFF. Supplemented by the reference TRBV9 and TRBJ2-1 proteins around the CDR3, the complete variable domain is DSGVTQTPKHLITATGQRVTLRCSPRSGDLSVYWYQQSLDQGLQFLIQYYNGEERAKGNILERFSAQQFPDLHSELNLSSLELGDSALYFCASSVTAYNEQFFGPGTRLTVL.